Detailed here is one TCR beta chain. This clonotype has more than one count but fewer than ten. The specificity of this receptor is unknown. One base away there is no much larger clone; base qualities are not given. Systemically healthy Caucasian individuals from Russia, 35 to 50 in total and aged about 6 to 100 years, were included as donors. Each donor gave 8.5 to 10 milliliters of peripheral blood, collected into EDTA-treated Vacutainer tubes. Ficoll-Paque density-gradient centrifugation was used to isolate PBMCs, with at least 6.5 million obtained per sample. Trizol reagent was used to extract total RNA from PBMCs, with at least 5.5 micrograms per sample. For every donor, flow cytometry on a PBMC aliquot measured the percentage of naive CD45RAhigh/CD27high T cells. Library construction relied on 5' RACE. The run used an Illumina HiSeq 2500. A second roughly 7 to 11 cycle PCR used a sample-barcoded 5' primer and a J-beta primer mix. Each TCR beta cDNA molecule received a unique molecular identifier from a template-switch 5' adaptor carrying 12 random nucleotides. At least 2.5 million CDR3-containing paired-end reads were obtained from each sample. First-strand cDNA was synthesized from all RNA with the Mint cDNA synthesis kit, primed by a TRBC-specific oligonucleotide. Following uracil-DNA glycosylase treatment, all cDNA underwent a first 18-cycle PCR with the universal primers M1SS and BC2_uni_R. In the original analysis: Each sample was normalized by randomly selecting 1 million high-quality reads, each carrying a distinct molecular identifier. Reads with shared molecular identifiers were discarded instead of being binned into consensus sequences. MiTCR, run with a Q25 quality threshold and the strictest error-elimination algorithm, handled CDR3 identification, clonotype clustering and error correction. A nonparametric unseen species model using Euler transformation provided a lower-bound estimate of total TCR beta diversity. TCRdb passed the public sequencing reads through fastp at Q25 and MiXCR, retaining productive beta sequences. Each entry merges the rows of one CDR3 protein and shows their most common DNA and genes. TCRdb's processing, not the study's, gives the V and J calls here. Present in this sample are about 1.5 million distinct CDR3 sequences, 35% to 45% of which were seen just once. The ten top clones hold approximately 4.1% of the sample.

The data stem from a study of blood T cells in healthy people across ages (dated by TCRdb to about 2015). With regard to the full study: In model experiments, template switching captured roughly one uniquely barcoded TCR beta cDNA molecule for every two T cells. Age-related changes in TCR beta repertoire diversity were measured in the study by deep sequencing normalized with unique cDNA molecular identifiers. The donors were divided into four age groups: young (average around 16 years), middle-aged (around 41), aged (about 60) and long-lived (82). To avoid experimental bias, donors of different ages were spread randomly across the sequencing lanes. The study analyzed two additional independent replicas of 1 million unique cDNA reads from the same blood draw for two donors, one aged 18 to 30 and one aged 80 or older. The paper's findings and limits, for the study overall: Conclusive comparison of naive and antigen-experienced compartments was prevented by the profiling of bulk unsorted PBMCs. Because donor CMV infection status was unknown, age-related changes in expanded clonotypes were potentially confounded. Observed TCR beta diversity per million T cells fell roughly linearly with age, and a significant reduction was already apparent by age about 43. Compared with the aged group, the long-lived group had more naive CD4+ T cells, fewer expanded clones and increased TCR diversity, suggesting age selection. Estimates of total diversity from one million sequenced T cells were regarded as lower bounds and underestimates. There was a strong correlation between observed TCR beta diversity and the percentage of naive T cells measured by flow cytometry.

The specimen sequenced was blood. The TCR originated in a woman aged 18-35 years in good health.

The DNA sequence follows: TGTGCCACCAGCAGAGACCCGGGACAGGGTTTTCCAGATACGCAGTATTTT. This translates into CATSRDPGQGFPDTQYF. The sequence links TRBV15 to TRBJ2-3, and 9 bases in between align with TRBD1. For CDR1 and CDR2, the germline V gene (reference sequence) lists LNHNV and YYDKDF. Measured from the cysteine to the phenylalanine, the CDR3 is 17 residues long. The CDR3 DNA has 51 bases and is translated from base 1. V is cut back by 0 bases and J by 4 bases, with 8 bases in the junction unmatched.